These 2 T cell receptor beta chains share one sample of origin, sequenced in a study of T cell responses to AZD1222 COVID-19 vaccine. Sequencing was performed with immunoSEQ multiplex PCR; in TCRdb, only in-frame clones are kept and a portion is missing. The table lists about 78,000 clones, 65% to 85% of them singletons. The starting material was peripheral blood, obtained on day 0 of AZD1222 vaccination. All receptors derive from an adult in good health.

The rearrangement uses TRBV5-1 and TRBJ2-2; 11 positions agree with TRBD2. The J segment lost 3 bases and the V segment lost 3 bases, leaving 10 bases of the junction unmatched. The V gene's germline CDR1 is SGHRS and CDR2 YFSETQ. The CDR3 has 18 amino acids. This CDR3 reads CASSYAPPGLADTGELFF. For the CDR3, the DNA is TGCGCCAGCAGCTATGCTCCGCCGGGACTAGCGGACACCGGGGAGCTGTTTTTT.

This chain connects TRBV11-2 to TRBJ2-7, with D tentatively TRBD2 (5 bases). Between the trimmed V and J ends, which lost 1 base and 6 bases, there was a span of 13 bases. CDR1 is SGHAT and CDR2 is FQNNGV in the germline V gene. The CDR3 is 14 residues long. For the CDR3, the DNA is TGTGCCAGCAGCTTAGGAGGGAGACTGTCCGAGCAGTACTTC. Translated, it gives CASSLGGRLSEQYF. The complete variable domain, with remaining parts taken from reference TRBV11-2 and TRBJ2-7, reads EAGVAQSPRYKIIEKRQSVAFWCNPISGHATLYWYQQILGQGPKLLIQFQNNGVVDDSQLPKDRFSAERLKGVDSTLKIQPAKLEDSAVYLCASSLGGRLSEQYFGPGTRLTVT.